What follows are 19 T cell receptor beta chains derived from one specimen sequenced in a study of OX40 agonist ivuxolimab in advanced cancers. Libraries were built with the immunoSEQ multiplex PCR assay. TCRdb mirrors the immuneACCESS table, restricted to in-frame sequences. Some clones are absent from its copies; in checked studies, under half trace to an unresolved V gene, and the reason for the others is unknown. Present in this sample are about 67,000 clones, around nine tenths of which were seen just once. The ten largest clonotypes hold roughly 0.27% of the sample. Source: CD4+ or CD8+ T cells sorted from blood, taken in a trial of the OX40 agonist ivuxolimab. These receptors were obtained from an adult with an advanced solid tumor such as melanoma, head and neck, liver or kidney cancer.

This rearrangement joins TRBV19 to TRBJ1-3; 8 bases are a match to TRBD1. CDR3 length: 14 residues. Germline V gene data show CDR1 as LNHDA and CDR2 as SQIVND (reference sequence). V dropped 7 bases and J dropped 2; count of bases not matched to a gene: 4. DNA for the CDR3: TGTGCCAGTATGGTGACAGGGGCTGGAAACACCATATATTTT. Its protein is CASMVTGAGNTIYF.

The chain uses TRBV27 and TRBJ2-3; no definite D call. Germline CDR1 reads MNHEY; CDR2 reads SMNVEV (reference sequence). V was shortened by 5 bases and J by 1 base, with 19 bases between the two germline ends. The CDR3 runs 17 residues. DNA of the CDR3: TGTGCCAGCAGTATGGGAAAGTCCCACTCTCGCACAGATACGCAGTATTTT. Translated, it gives CASSMGKSHSRTDTQYF.

The chain is built from TRBV10-3 and TRBJ1-6; tentatively, D is TRBD1 (6 bases). Germline CDR1 ENHRY, CDR2 SYGVKD. Trimming stripped 7 bases from V and 10 bases from J, with 14 bases between. This CDR3 is built from 13 residues. CDR3 DNA: TGTGCCATCAACCCCGACAGGACCTCACCCCTCCACTTT. Its protein product is CAINPDRTSPLHF.

This clone was counted a few times. The CDR3 nucleotides read TGTGCCAGCAGCGTCGAGAGCAATCAGCCCCAGCATTTT. Translated, it gives CASSVESNQPQHF. V and J are TRBV9 and TRBJ1-5; unclear D gene. The CDR3 spans 13 residues. The germline CDR1 and CDR2 sequences are SGDLS and YYNGEE. The V gene lost 2 bases and the J gene lost 1 base, with 4 bases spanning the gap.

V usage is TRBV2 and J usage is TRBJ2-2, with D possibly TRBD1 on 6 matching bases. CDR1 is SNHLY, CDR2 FYNNEI, per germline. The CDR3 consists of 16 residues. V dropped 4 bases and J dropped 4 bases, with 16 bases sitting between them. CDR3 protein: CASSVYGGSSTGELFF. CDR3 DNA: TGTGCCAGCAGTGTTTATGGGGGCTCGAGCACCGGGGAGCTGTTTTTT.

The rearrangement joins TRBV19 to TRBJ1-5, with 8 bases matching TRBD1. The junction had 13 bases not matched to a gene; V was cut back by 5 bases and J by 1 base. This CDR3 has 18 amino acids. In germline, CDR1 is LNHDA, CDR2 SQIVND (reference sequence). Here the CDR3 reads CASSSKQGGKWSNQPQHF. CDR3 in DNA: TGTGCCAGTAGTTCGAAACAGGGGGGAAAATGGAGCAATCAGCCCCAGCATTTT.

This clone appeared a few times. The rearrangement uses TRBV11-2 and TRBJ2-7; D possibly uses TRBD1 or TRBD2 (5 bases each). V lost 5 bases and J 2 bases, leaving 22 bases between the germline ends. The CDR3 runs 17 residues. Germline V gene sequence: CDR1 SGHAT, CDR2 FQNNGV. DNA for the CDR3: TGTGCCAGCAGCCGCACCCTCCTATCGGGACCTCCCTACGAGCAGTACTTC. Translating it yields CASSRTLLSGPPYEQYF.

The chain uses TRBV29-1 and TRBJ2-1, with D perhaps being TRBD1 or TRBD2 (5 bases each). Germline V gene lookup returns CDR1 SQVTM and CDR2 ANQGSEA. The CDR3 runs to 15 residues. The V and J ends lost 6 bases and 0 bases respectively, with 15 bases between them. CDR3 in DNA: TGCAGCGTCGGCCGGGCAGGGAGCTCCTACAATGAGCAGTTCTTC. Translation: CSVGRAGSSYNEQFF.

The chain joins TRBV6-1 to TRBJ2-7, with 8 bases fitting TRBD1. The CDR3 contains 15 residues. Germline V gene lookup returns CDR1 MNHNS and CDR2 SASEGT. V shed 8 bases, J shed 2 bases, and the junction held 11 bases outside the gene matches. The CDR3 reads CASGAGTGLTYEQYF. The CDR3 nucleotides are TGTGCCAGCGGGGCGGGGACAGGTTTGACCTACGAGCAGTACTTC.

This clone appeared a single time. J is TRBJ2-1 and V is TRBV4-1, with D perhaps TRBD2 (5 bases). The CDR3 runs 13 residues. The V end lost 4 bases, the J end lost 9 bases, and 13 bases lay between the germline ends. Germline-derived CDR1 and CDR2 are MGHRA and YSYEKL. The CDR3 DNA reads as TGCGCCAGCAGCCGCACTAGAGGCACTGAGCAGTTCTTC. It is translated as CASSRTRGTEQFF.

The chain joins TRBV28 to TRBJ2-3; 7 bases line up with TRBD2. Germline V gene data show CDR1 as MDHEN and CDR2 as SYDVKM. The V and J ends lost 5 bases and 1 base, in that order; junction bases with no gene match: 0. The CDR3 totals 13 residues. In nucleotides, the CDR3 is TGTGCCAGCAGTCGGGGGGGCACAGATACGCAGTATTTT. Its protein product is CASSRGGTDTQYF.

J is TRBJ1-1 and V is TRBV7-9; D may be TRBD1 (6 bases). There are 13 residues in the CDR3. V was pared by 4 bases and J by 10 bases, with 16 bases between. The germline V gene encodes CDR1 SEHNR and CDR2 FQNEAQ (reference sequence). CDR3 coding DNA: TGTGCCAGCAGCTCAACAATTCAGGGGCGAGCTTTCTTT. Protein product: CASSSTIQGRAFF.

In this sample, this clone turned up a few times. The chain recombines TRBV6-5 with TRBJ1-1; the match to TRBD1 covers 8 bases. The J segment lost 3 bases and the V segment lost 5 bases, leaving 5 bases of the junction unmatched. The CDR3 covers 14 residues. Per the germline V gene, CDR1 is MNHEY and CDR2 is SVGAGI. The CDR3 protein is CASSRGTGDTEAFF. The CDR3 nucleotides read TGTGCCAGCAGTCGTGGGACAGGAGACACTGAAGCTTTCTTT.

J is TRBJ2-3 and V is TRBV6-5; 12 bases fit TRBD2. V lost 7 bases to trimming and J lost 8 bases; unmatched junction nucleotides: 10. The CDR3 runs 15 residues. Germline V gives CDR1 MNHEY, CDR2 SVGAGI. The chain's CDR3 is CASILLAGGRGTQYF. CDR3 in DNA: TGTGCCAGCATTCTGCTAGCGGGAGGGCGGGGTACGCAGTATTTT.

The chain couples TRBV6-1 to TRBJ2-1; D unclear. The CDR3 runs 15 residues. Trimming shortened V by 6 bases and J by 0 bases, and 12 bases separated the two germline ends. The germline V gene has CDR1 MNHNS and CDR2 SASEGT. CDR3 protein: CASSQTGFSYNEQFF. In DNA, the CDR3 is TGTGCCAGCAGCCAGACGGGTTTCTCCTACAATGAGCAGTTCTTC.

This chain joins TRBV7-9 and TRBJ1-5; D unresolved. CDR3 length: 14 residues. The V end was cut by 1 base, the J end by 0 bases, with 4 bases between. Germline lookup yields CDR1 SEHNR and CDR2 FQNEAQ (reference sequence). This CDR3 is CASSLVGSNQPQHF. CDR3 coding DNA: TGTGCCAGCAGCTTAGTCGGTAGCAATCAGCCCCAGCATTTT.

The chain is built from TRBV13 and TRBJ2-3; 14 nucleotides agree with TRBD2. The CDR3 consists of 20 residues. Germline values: CDR1 PRHDT, CDR2 FYEKMQ (reference sequence). Trimming took 2 bases from V and 0 from J; bases not matched to a gene: 10. As DNA, the CDR3 is TGTGCCAGCAGCTTAACGGTAGTGACTAGCGGGAGGGGAAGCACAGATACGCAGTATTTT. This codes for CASSLTVVTSGRGSTDTQYF.

The chain combines TRBV6-5 with TRBJ2-2, with D tentatively TRBD1 (5 bases). The CDR3 has 14 amino acids. Germline lookup yields CDR1 MNHEY and CDR2 SVGAGI. Trimming cost V 6 bases and J 5 bases, with 13 bases left between them. The CDR3: CASRGAARTGELFF. The DNA for the CDR3 is TGTGCCAGCAGAGGGGCAGCCCGAACCGGGGAGCTGTTTTTT.

This sequence joins TRBV29-1 and TRBJ2-5; TRBD1 agrees at 12 bases. Per the germline V gene, CDR1 is SQVTM and CDR2 is ANQGSEA. The CDR3 has 13 residues. V shed 7 bases, J shed 6 bases, and the junction held 6 bases outside the gene matches. CDR3 sequence reads: CSGGQGAGKTQYF. CDR3 nucleotide sequence: TGCAGCGGGGGACAGGGGGCGGGAAAGACCCAGTACTTC. Filled out from reference TRBV29-1 and TRBJ2-5, the complete variable domain reads SAVISQKPSRDICQRGTSLTIQCQVDSQVTMMFWYRQQPGQSLTLIATANQGSEATYESGFVIDKFPISRPNLTFSTLTVSNMSPEDSSIYLCSGGQGAGKTQYFGPGTRLLVL.